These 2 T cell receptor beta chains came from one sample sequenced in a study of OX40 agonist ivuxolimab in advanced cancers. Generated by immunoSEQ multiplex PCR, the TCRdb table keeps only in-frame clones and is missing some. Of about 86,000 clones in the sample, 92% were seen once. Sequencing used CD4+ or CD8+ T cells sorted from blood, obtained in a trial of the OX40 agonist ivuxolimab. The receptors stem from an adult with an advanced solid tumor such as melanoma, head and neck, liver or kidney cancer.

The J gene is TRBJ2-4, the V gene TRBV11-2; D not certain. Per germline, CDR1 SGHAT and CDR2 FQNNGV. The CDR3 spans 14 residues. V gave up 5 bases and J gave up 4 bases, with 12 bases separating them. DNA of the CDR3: TGTGCCAGCAGCCCCCAAGCCGAAAAAAACATTCAGTACTTC. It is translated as CASSPQAEKNIQYF.

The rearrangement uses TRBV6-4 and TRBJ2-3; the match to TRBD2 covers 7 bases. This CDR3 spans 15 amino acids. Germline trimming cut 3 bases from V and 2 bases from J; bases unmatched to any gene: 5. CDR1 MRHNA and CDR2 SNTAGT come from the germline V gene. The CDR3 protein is CASSEDSGLTDTQYF. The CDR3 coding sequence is TGTGCCAGCAGTGAAGATAGCGGGCTCACAGATACGCAGTATTTT.